These T cell receptor beta chains were read from a single sample in a study of T cell responses to AZD1222 COVID-19 vaccine. Assay used: immunoSEQ multiplex PCR; TCRdb lists only in-frame clones, some missing. The table shows about 110,000 clones, with around 94% occurring only once. The sequences come from peripheral blood, collected on day 0 of AZD1222 vaccination. All receptors come from an adult in good health. CDR3s include the opening cysteine and the closing phenylalanine or tryptophan. D genes are given only for firm matches. Clone size, where shown, is once, few, many, or a class for clones that have expanded.

clone_size,v_call,j_call,d_call,cdr3_nt,cdr3_aa
.,TRBV6-5,TRBJ1-3,TRBD1,TGTGCCAGCAGCCCCAATCAGGTAGGGGGCCGTTTGGATTTT,CASSPNQVGGRLDF
.,TRBV6-5,TRBJ1-1,.,TGTGCCAGCAGTTACTTCGCGGGGGGGATGAACACTGAAGCTTTCTTT,CASSYFAGGMNTEAFF
.,TRBV27,TRBJ2-7,.,TGTGCCAGCAGTTTAAGCCCAGACCTCTCGGTTTCGCAGTACTTC,CASSLSPDLSVSQYF
.,TRBV24-1,TRBJ2-1,.,TGTGCCACCAGTGCTAGCTCCTACAATGAGCAGTTCTTC,CATSASSYNEQFF
.,TRBV19,TRBJ1-4,.,TGTGCCAGTAGTATTCACCGAGCAGGCCGAAAACTGTTTTTT,CASSIHRAGRKLFF
.,TRBV7-9,TRBJ1-2,TRBD1,TGTGCCAGCAGCCAAGACAGGGGAGGCTACACCTTC,CASSQDRGGYTF
.,TRBV27,TRBJ2-7,.,TGTGCCAGCAGTCTCCGGGACACAGTTGAGCAGTACTTC,CASSLRDTVEQYF
.,TRBV29-1,TRBJ1-5,.,TGCAGCGTAAGTATGGGAAGCAATCAGCCCCAGCATTTT,CSVSMGSNQPQHF
.,TRBV19,TRBJ1-6,.,TGTGCCAGTACCCCGGGTTTGTTTTCACCCCTCCACTTT,CASTPGLFSPLHF
.,TRBV6-5,TRBJ1-5,.,TGTGCCAGCAGGGGACGGAGAAATCAGCCCCAGCATTTT,CASRGRRNQPQHF
.,TRBV6-2/TRBV6-3,TRBJ1-2,TRBD1,TGTGCCAGCAGTTACACAGGGGAGGAAAACTATGGCTACACCTTC,CASSYTGEENYGYTF
.,TRBV4-3,TRBJ1-2,.,TGCGCCAGCAGCCAAGAAGGGGATACCTATGGCTACACCTTC,CASSQEGDTYGYTF
.,TRBV30,TRBJ2-1,TRBD1,TGTGCCTGGGTCAGGGGGTTTAACAATGAGCAGTTCTTC,CAWVRGFNNEQFF
.,TRBV29-1,TRBJ2-2,.,TGCAGCGTTGCGGGATACACCGGGGAGCTGTTTTTT,CSVAGYTGELFF
.,TRBV28,TRBJ2-4,.,TGTGCCAGCAGTGAATCTGGGCGGCTAGCCAAAAACATTCAGTACTTC,CASSESGRLAKNIQYF
.,TRBV4-1,TRBJ1-3,TRBD1,TGCGCCAGCAGCCAAGAGGGGGGACAGGACTCTGGAAACACCATATATTTT,CASSQEGGQDSGNTIYF
.,TRBV9,TRBJ2-2,.,TGTGCCAGCAGGAGGAGGGGGGCCGGGGAGCTGTTTTTT,CASRRRGAGELFF
.,TRBV5-4,TRBJ2-3,TRBD1,TGTGCCAGCAGCTCGACTGAACAGGGGGACGGCACAGATACGCAGTATTTT,CASSSTEQGDGTDTQYF
.,TRBV7-9,TRBJ2-4,.,TGTGCCAGCAGCCAGAGTTGGAGGGGATCCAAAAACATTCAGTACTTC,CASSQSWRGSKNIQYF
.,TRBV10-3,TRBJ1-1,.,TGTGCCATCAGTGCCTCAGGGAATACTAACACTGAAGCTTTCTTT,CAISASGNTNTEAFF
once,TRBV9,TRBJ2-7,TRBD2,TGTGCCAGCAGCCCCCATAGCGGGGGATACGAGCAGTACTTC,CASSPHSGGYEQYF
.,TRBV11-1,TRBJ2-1,.,TGTGCCAGCAGCCAGATAAGTGATGAGCAGTTCTTC,CASSQISDEQFF
.,TRBV29-1,TRBJ1-2,TRBD1,TGCAGCGTTTCAGAAACACAGGGGGCTGATGGCTACACCTTC,CSVSETQGADGYTF
.,TRBV4-1,TRBJ1-3,TRBD1,TGCGCCAGCAGCCTTTTGCCCCGGGACAGGGTCTCTGGAAACACCATATATTTT,CASSLLPRDRVSGNTIYF
once,TRBV19,TRBJ1-2,TRBD1,TGTGCCAGTAGGTACAGGGGTGCAAACTATGGCTACACCTTC,CASRYRGANYGYTF
.,TRBV5-1,TRBJ1-1,.,TGCGCCAGCAGCCCCCTTGTTCGAAACACTGAAGCTTTCTTT,CASSPLVRNTEAFF
.,TRBV11-2,TRBJ1-2,TRBD1,TGTGCCAGCAGCGCCCATCACAGGGGGAGCCCCAGGGGCTACACCTTC,CASSAHHRGSPRGYTF
.,TRBV28,TRBJ1-1,.,TGTGCCAGCAGTTTCCACAGGGATTACACTGAAGCTTTCTTT,CASSFHRDYTEAFF
.,TRBV6-2/TRBV6-3,TRBJ1-1,.,TGTGCCAGCAGTTACGGGGGGATCGGGAGCGGTGAAGCTTTCTTT,CASSYGGIGSGEAFF
.,TRBV7-2,TRBJ1-3,TRBD1,TGTGCCAGCAGCTCGCACAGGGGCTCTGGAAACACCATATATTTT,CASSSHRGSGNTIYF
once,TRBV19,TRBJ1-1,.,TGTGCCAGTAGTACAGGAGCCTGGGCTTTCTTT,CASSTGAWAFF
.,TRBV30,TRBJ1-1,.,TGTGCCTGGAGTGTAGACACTGAAGCTTTCTTT,CAWSVDTEAFF
.,TRBV21-1,TRBJ1-3,.,TGTGCCAGCAGCAAGGGGGGACCTGGAAACACCATATATTTT,CASSKGGPGNTIYF
.,TRBV19,TRBJ2-6,.,TGTGCCAGTAGTCCTCCCCCTGGGGCCAACGTCCTGACTTTC,CASSPPPGANVLTF
.,TRBV5-1,TRBJ2-3,.,TGCGCCAGCAGCTTGGAGCGGACCAGTGACACGCAGTATTTT,CASSLERTSDTQYF
.,TRBV11-3,TRBJ2-7,.,TGTGCCAGCAGGGTTGGTTCATCTTACGAGCAGTACTTC,CASRVGSSYEQYF
.,TRBV2,TRBJ2-6,.,TGTGCCAGCAGTGAAAGCTCTGGGGCCAACGTCCTGACTTTC,CASSESSGANVLTF
.,TRBV27,TRBJ1-2,.,TGTGCCAGCAGTCTCCTAGGTAGGGAAAAGGGAGGCTACACCTTC,CASSLLGREKGGYTF
.,TRBV24-1,TRBJ2-3,TRBD2,TGTGCCACCAGTACTAGGCTAGCGGGAGTACTAGATACGCAGTATTTT,CATSTRLAGVLDTQYF
.,TRBV5-6,TRBJ2-2,.,TGTGCCAGCAGCCCAGGGTCCGGGGAGCTGTTTTTT,CASSPGSGELFF
.,TRBV29-1,TRBJ2-1,.,TGCAGCGCCGAAAAGTCACATGAGCAGTTCTTC,CSAEKSHEQFF
.,TRBV4-1,TRBJ2-5,TRBD2,TGCGCCAGCAGCCAACCCCCGAGGGCTAGCGGGAGGAAAGAGACCCAGTACTTC,CASSQPPRASGRKETQYF
medium-sized,TRBV5-6,TRBJ1-1,.,TGTGCCAGCAGCCCTTTCGAGGGAGGGGACACTGAAGCTTTCTTT,CASSPFEGGDTEAFF
once,TRBV14,TRBJ1-4,.,TGTGCCAGCAGCCAAGTGGATGGCGGGGGGGAAAAACTGTTTTTT,CASSQVDGGGEKLFF
.,TRBV6-5,TRBJ2-7,TRBD2,TGTGCCAGCAGTTGGGGGGGATACGAGCAGTACTTC,CASSWGGYEQYF
once,TRBV4-1,TRBJ2-1,TRBD2,TGCGCCAGCAGCCAAGATGTAGCGGGAGAAGGTAATGAGCAGTTCTTC,CASSQDVAGEGNEQFF
.,TRBV7-8,TRBJ2-1,.,TGTGCCAGCAGCCTCCGGAGGGACCTAACTGACAATGAGCAGTTCTTC,CASSLRRDLTDNEQFF
.,TRBV5-8,TRBJ1-5,TRBD1,TGTGCCAGCAGCCTCGGGACAGATGAGATTCAGCCCCAGCATTTT,CASSLGTDEIQPQHF
.,TRBV29-1,TRBJ1-1,.,TGCAGCGTTAGATACGAGAACACTGAAGCTTTCTTT,CSVRYENTEAFF
.,TRBV12-3/TRBV12-4,TRBJ2-5,.,TGTGCCACTAATTCCCAGAAAGAGACCCAGTACTTC,CATNSQKETQYF
.,TRBV28,TRBJ1-1,TRBD1,TGTGCCAGCAGTTTGGGACAGCTGAACACTGAAGCTTTCTTT,CASSLGQLNTEAFF
.,TRBV7-8,TRBJ1-3,.,TGTGCCAGCTACTCATCCGGGGGCGAAGGAAACACCATATATTTT,CASYSSGGEGNTIYF
.,TRBV6-1,TRBJ2-7,.,TGTGCCAGCAGTGAACCCAGATTTTCCTACGAGCAGTACTTC,CASSEPRFSYEQYF
.,TRBV7-2,TRBJ2-7,.,TGTGCCAGCACAGGGTACGAGCAGTACTTC,CASTGYEQYF
.,TRBV2,TRBJ2-7,TRBD2,TGTGCCAGCAGTGCCTTTAGCGGGAGATCCTACGAGCAGTACTTC,CASSAFSGRSYEQYF
.,TRBV28,TRBJ2-7,.,TGTGCCAGCAGTCCCGCCAGGGGGGGCAACGAGCAGTACTTC,CASSPARGGNEQYF
.,TRBV6-4,TRBJ1-2,.,TGTGCCACATCGGCAGCCGCTAACTATGGCTACACCTTC,CATSAAANYGYTF
.,TRBV19,TRBJ2-7,.,TGTGCCAGTAGTTTCCGGTCCTCCCGGGTGCAGTACTTC,CASSFRSSRVQYF
once,TRBV4-1,TRBJ1-5,.,TGCGCCAGCAGCCAGGGCAGGGGCGGCGATCCTAGGGTGAATCAGCCCCAGCATTTT,CASSQGRGGDPRVNQPQHF